These 13 T cell receptor beta chains were sequenced from one sample in a study of blood T cells in healthy people across ages (dated by TCRdb to the mid-2010s). Library prep was done by 5' RACE. Sequencing instrument: Illumina HiSeq 2500. A second PCR of roughly 7 to 12 cycles was run with a J-beta primer mix and a sample-barcoded 5' primer. In TCRdb, the public reads were trimmed at Q25 with fastp and aligned with MiXCR, with productive beta chains retained. Every CDR3 protein is listed once, alongside the most common genes and DNA of its rows. Counted in this sample were about 1,500,000 distinct CDR3 sequences; around 39% of them appeared once. Clones ranked in the top ten supply approximately 7.9% of the sample. Sample: blood. Receptor source: a woman aged 18-29 years in good health.

CDR3 coding DNA: TGCAGTGCTAGAGCGACCAGGGAAGAAAAACTGTTTTTT. Protein product: CSARATREEKLFF. This chain joins TRBV20-1 and TRBJ1-4, with a tentative D call TRBD1 (5 bases). Germline V gene data show CDR1 as DFQATT and CDR2 as SNEGSKA (reference sequence). V was clipped by 1 base and J by 8 bases, with 11 bases between them. The CDR3 totals 13 residues.

CDR3 sequence reads: CAISELSQETQYF. The CDR3 DNA follows: TGTGCCATCAGTGAGTTATCACAAGAGACCCAGTACTTC. The rearrangement joins TRBV10-3 to TRBJ2-5; D is undetermined. V dropped 1 base and J dropped 2 bases, with 5 bases sitting between them. CDR1 is ENHRY, CDR2 SYGVKD, per germline. The CDR3 length is 13 residues.

Turning to this clonotype: At one of its ends the junction is not consistent with the germline gene, which may arise from a read error. The J gene is TRBJ2-7, the V gene TRBV11-1; 9 nucleotides line up with TRBD1. The germline gives CDR1 SGHAT, CDR2 FQDESV (reference sequence). CDR3 size: 16 residues. CDR3 nucleotide sequence: TGTGCCGGCAGATTGACAGGGGGTGGATCCAGCGGCGAGCAGTACTTC. Protein product: CAGRLTGGGSSGEQYF. Combining the CDR3 with reference TRBV11-1 and TRBJ2-7 gives the whole variable domain EAEVAQSPRYKITEKSQAVAFWCDPISGHATLYWYRQILGQGPELLVQFQDESVVDDSQLPKDRFSAERLKGVDSTLKIQPAELGDSAMYLCAGRLTGGGSSGEQYFGPGTRLTVT.

The CDR3 loop is CASSQDLRYRPEAFF. As DNA, the CDR3 is TGTGCCAGCAGCCAAGATCTGAGGTATCGGCCTGAAGCTTTCTTT. The chain recombines TRBV3-1 with TRBJ1-1, with D uncertain. The CDR3 sequence is 15 residues long. Germline values: CDR1 LGHDT, CDR2 YNNKEL (reference sequence). V shed 0 bases and J shed 6 bases, with 14 bases lying between them.

This clonotype appeared a few times. CDR3 sequence: CASSLAQGSEKLFF. The CDR3 DNA reads TGTGCCAGCAGTTTAGCACAGGGGAGTGAAAAACTGTTTTTT. The gene calls are TRBV12-3 or TRBV12-4 and TRBJ1-4, with 7 bases matching TRBD1. This CDR3 has 14 residues. V trimming: 0 bases; J trimming: 7 bases; junction bases outside the gene matches: 2.

The CDR3 region is CASRTPAGARDTQYF. Written as DNA, the CDR3 is TGTGCCAGCAGGACCCCAGCGGGAGCAAGAGATACGCAGTATTTT. This chain connects TRBV2 to TRBJ2-3; TRBD2 matches at 8 bases. This CDR3 is 15 amino acids long. V shed 6 bases and J 5 bases; nucleotides not matched to a gene: 10. Germline V gene sequence: CDR1 SNHLY, CDR2 FYNNEI.

This chain connects TRBV5-1 to TRBJ1-4; 7 nucleotides align to TRBD1. Germline-derived CDR1 and CDR2 are SGHRS and YFSETQ. The CDR3 is 13 residues long. J was trimmed by 10 bases and V by 3 bases; bases with no gene match: 6. This CDR3 reads CASSWGTEGKLFF. The CDR3 DNA is TGCGCCAGCAGCTGGGGGACAGAGGGAAAACTGTTTTTT.

V is TRBV18 and J is TRBJ2-1; either TRBD1 or TRBD2 may supply D (5 bases each). The CDR3 loop spans 14 amino acids. V lost 2 bases and J lost 8, with 13 bases in between. CDR1 is KGHSH and CDR2 is LQKENI in the germline V gene. CDR3: CASSPVPVGDEQFF. In DNA form, the CDR3 reads TGTGCCAGCTCACCAGTTCCTGTGGGGGATGAGCAGTTCTTC.

V gene TRBV7-2 combines with J gene TRBJ1-2; D perhaps matches TRBD1 (5 bases). This CDR3 contains 16 residues. V gave up 3 bases and J gave up 5 bases, with 19 bases separating them. Germline CDR1 and CDR2: SGHTA and FQGNSA. CDR3 residues: CASSLGSSGLGYGYTF. CDR3 DNA sequence: TGTGCCAGCAGCTTGGGTAGTTCAGGGCTCGGGTATGGCTACACCTTC.

The V gene is TRBV2, the J gene TRBJ2-5; D remains unclear. This CDR3 comprises 12 residues. Germline V gene data show CDR1 as SNHLY and CDR2 as FYNNEI. V gave up 7 bases and J gave up 2 bases, with 8 bases separating them. The CDR3: CASKAVQETQYF. CDR3 nucleotides: TGTGCCAGCAAAGCAGTTCAAGAGACCCAGTACTTC.

The V gene is TRBV10-2, the J gene TRBJ1-2; 10 bases fit TRBD1. The trim removed 4 bases at V and 2 bases at J, leaving 4 bases unmatched. The CDR3 runs 15 residues. The V gene's germline CDR1 is WSHSY and CDR2 SAAADI. CDR3 sequence: CASSVGQGENYGYTF. The CDR3 DNA reads as TGCGCCAGCAGTGTCGGACAGGGGGAGAACTATGGCTACACCTTC.

Comment on this clonotype: Mismatch with germline at one junction end may stem from a read error. The chain recombines TRBV20-1 with TRBJ2-1; 14 bases fit TRBD2. This CDR3 is 17 amino acids long. Germline V lookup: CDR1 DFQATT, CDR2 SNEGSKA (reference sequence). This CDR3 reads CSAGTSGRGGSYNEQFF. The CDR3 DNA reads as TGTAGTGCTGGGACTAGCGGGAGAGGGGGCTCCTACAATGAGCAGTTCTTC.

The chain combines TRBV5-8 with TRBJ2-7, with D possibly TRBD2 on 6 matching bases. V gave up 4 bases and J gave up 0 bases, with 14 bases separating them. The CDR3 is made up of 15 amino acids. CDR1 SGHTS and CDR2 YDEGEE come from the germline V gene. In DNA, the CDR3 is TGTGCCAGCAGCCTTGGACAACTAGCCTCCTACGAGCAGTACTTC. This encodes CASSLGQLASYEQYF.